A selection of T cell receptor beta chains follows, all from one sample in a study of beta chain features in type 1 diabetes. Produced via immunoSEQ multiplex PCR; TCRdb's table is partial and in-frame only. The data contain 600,000 or so clones, over 12% of them singletons. What was sequenced was naive CD4+ T cells from blood. The origin of the receptors is a young man with type 1 diabetes. Both conserved end residues are part of each CDR3. A D gene is named only where the DNA matches it firmly. Some rows have no size entry. The others give once, few or many, or a class for an expanded clone.

V	D	J	size	CDR3	DNA
TRBV21-1	NA	TRBJ1-1	NA	CASSKQNTEAFF	TGTGCCAGCAGCAAACAGAACACTGAAGCTTTCTTT
TRBV20-1	NA	TRBJ2-7	few	CSARPIYEQYF	TGCAGTGCTAGACCGATCTACGAGCAGTACTTC
TRBV6-5	NA	TRBJ1-6	few	CASSYQGARLDSPLHF	TGTGCCAGCAGTTACCAAGGGGCGCGGCTGGATTCACCCCTCCACTTT
TRBV6-6	NA	TRBJ1-2	NA	CASRRGAYGYTF	TGTGCCAGCAGAAGAGGGGCCTATGGCTACACCTTC
TRBV23-1	NA	TRBJ2-6	few	CASSQYPGGGRSGANVLTF	TGCGCCAGCAGTCAATACCCCGGAGGTGGGCGCTCTGGGGCCAACGTCCTGACTTTC
TRBV7-2	TRBD1	TRBJ1-1	few	CASRDGQGPHTEAFF	TGTGCCAGCAGGGATGGACAGGGTCCACACACTGAAGCTTTCTTT
TRBV29-1	TRBD2	TRBJ2-5	few	CSVLGTSDRETQYF	TGCAGCGTGCTCGGGACTAGCGATCGGGAGACCCAGTACTTC
TRBV18	NA	TRBJ1-1	NA	CASSPQGTNTEAFF	TGTGCCAGCTCACCACAGGGTACCAACACTGAAGCTTTCTTT
TRBV19	TRBD1	TRBJ1-5	NA	CASRDRGLQPQHF	TGTGCCAGTAGGGACAGGGGGCTTCAGCCCCAGCATTTT
TRBV7-9	NA	TRBJ2-1	NA	CASSLARQNEQFF	TGTGCCAGCAGCTTAGCTCGGCAGAATGAGCAGTTCTTC
TRBV30	NA	TRBJ2-1	few	CAWSVRGEQFF	TGTGCCTGGAGTGTTAGGGGTGAGCAGTTCTTC
TRBV28	TRBD2	TRBJ2-3	NA	CASSFIAGSTDTQYF	TGTGCCAGCAGTTTTATAGCGGGGAGCACAGATACGCAGTATTTT
TRBV29-1	NA	TRBJ1-2	few	CSVGGSNYGYTF	TGCAGCGTTGGAGGGTCTAACTATGGCTACACCTTC
TRBV9	NA	TRBJ1-1	few	CASSARGVLNTEAFF	TGTGCCAGCAGCGCAAGAGGCGTGTTGAACACTGAAGCTTTCTTT
TRBV11-3	TRBD1	TRBJ2-1	NA	CASSPGQGGEQFF	TGTGCCAGCAGCCCGGGACAGGGGGGAGAGCAGTTCTTC
TRBV27	NA	TRBJ1-2	few	CASSSQNNGYTF	TGTGCCAGCAGTTCCCAGAATAATGGCTACACCTTC
TRBV19	NA	TRBJ2-2	NA	CASRGWVTGELFF	TGTGCCAGCAGGGGATGGGTCACCGGGGAGCTGTTTTTT
TRBV15	NA	TRBJ2-7	few	CATSREGVGYEQYF	TGTGCCACCAGCAGAGAAGGGGTGGGGTACGAGCAGTACTTC
TRBV28	TRBD1	TRBJ2-7	few	CASSGQGSSYEQYF	TGTGCCAGCAGTGGACAGGGGAGCTCCTACGAGCAGTACTTC
TRBV11-2	NA	TRBJ2-7	few	CASSLGIRTAYGQYF	TGTGCCAGCAGCTTAGGGATAAGGACAGCCTACGGGCAGTACTTC
TRBV11-2	NA	TRBJ1-1	NA	CASSTPRGLFGEAFF	TGTGCCAGCAGCACCCCGAGAGGGCTCTTTGGAGAAGCTTTCTTT
TRBV30	NA	TRBJ2-7	NA	CAWRGIQPYEQYF	TGTGCCTGGAGGGGGATCCAACCCTACGAGCAGTACTTC
TRBV28	TRBD2	TRBJ2-7	NA	CASSFSRGGAYEQYF	TGTGCCAGCAGTTTTTCCCGCGGGGGGGCGTACGAGCAGTACTTC
TRBV5-1	TRBD2	TRBJ2-5	NA	CASSRLGLAWEAQYF	TGCGCCAGCAGTCGATTGGGACTAGCGTGGGAGGCCCAGTACTTC
TRBV14	TRBD2	TRBJ2-3	few	CASSQEASGRDTQYF	TGTGCCAGCAGCCAAGAGGCTAGCGGGAGGGATACGCAGTATTTT
TRBV18	NA	TRBJ1-2	NA	CASSLDEGGYTF	TGTGCCAGCTCACTAGACGAGGGAGGCTACACCTTC
TRBV30	NA	TRBJ2-7	NA	CAWRGLSYEQYF	TGTGCCTGGAGGGGCCTCTCCTACGAGCAGTACTTC
TRBV15	NA	TRBJ2-7	NA	CATSRKHGVAYEQYF	TGTGCCACCAGCAGGAAGCACGGGGTAGCCTACGAGCAGTACTTC
TRBV21-1	NA	TRBJ2-7	NA	CASSTKTGVHYEQYF	TGTGCCAGCAGCACCAAGACAGGGGTACACTACGAGCAGTACTTC
TRBV6-6	TRBD2	TRBJ2-7	NA	CASSSTSGVAYEQYF	TGTGCCAGCAGTTCCACTAGCGGGGTCGCCTACGAGCAGTACTTC
TRBV7-2	TRBD1	TRBJ1-1	few	CASSLDAGGTVTEAFF	TGTGCCAGCAGCTTAGACGCAGGGGGCACGGTCACTGAAGCTTTCTTT
TRBV9	NA	TRBJ2-1	NA	CASSVGGKGSGNEQFF	TGTGCCAGCAGCGTAGGCGGGAAGGGGTCGGGCAATGAGCAGTTCTTC
TRBV14	NA	TRBJ2-5	NA	CASSQARGTQYF	TGTGCCAGCAGCCAAGCTCGGGGGACCCAGTACTTC
TRBV5-4	TRBD2	TRBJ2-3	NA	CASSSRTSGSDTQYF	TGTGCCAGCAGCTCCAGGACTAGCGGGAGTGATACGCAGTATTTT
TRBV5-1	NA	TRBJ1-4	NA	CASSLEGTSDEKLFF	TGCGCCAGCAGCTTGGAGGGGACAAGTGATGAAAAACTGTTTTTT
TRBV5-6	NA	TRBJ2-5	few	CASSFNPTEYQETQYF	TGTGCCAGCAGCTTTAATCCAACAGAGTACCAAGAGACCCAGTACTTC
TRBV30	NA	TRBJ1-1	few	CAWSRGITTEAFF	TGTGCCTGGAGTCGCGGGATAACTACTGAAGCTTTCTTT
TRBV18	NA	TRBJ1-5	NA	CASSPGRQSGPLQPQHF	TGTGCCAGCTCACCGGGGCGGCAGTCTGGACCTCTCCAGCCCCAGCATTTT
TRBV30	NA	TRBJ2-3	NA	CAWSNGQTSTDTQYF	TGTGCCTGGAGTAACGGACAGACTAGCACAGATACGCAGTATTTT
TRBV27	NA	TRBJ1-6	NA	CASSLSWQTNSPLHF	TGTGCCAGCAGTTTATCATGGCAGACGAATTCACCCCTCCACTTT
TRBV7-9	NA	TRBJ1-6	few	CASSLGVNSPLHF	TGTGCCAGCAGCTTAGGGGTTAATTCACCCCTCCACTTT
TRBV4-2	NA	TRBJ2-3	few	CASRQRTASDTQYF	TGTGCCAGCAGGCAACGGACGGCCTCGGATACGCAGTATTTT
TRBV28	NA	TRBJ2-7	few	CASSLSGDGHYEQYF	TGTGCCAGCAGTTTATCTGGGGACGGCCACTACGAGCAGTACTTC
TRBV7-7	NA	TRBJ2-5	NA	CASSPPSRETQYF	TGTGCTAGCAGCCCCCCGTCGCGGGAGACCCAGTACTTC
TRBV4-3	NA	TRBJ2-5	few	CASSQGAGEETQYF	TGCGCCAGCAGCCAGGGGGCAGGAGAAGAGACCCAGTACTTC
TRBV30	NA	TRBJ2-7	NA	CAWTRTPNDGSYEQYF	TGTGCCTGGACAAGAACGCCTAATGATGGTTCCTACGAGCAGTACTTC
TRBV7-2	NA	TRBJ2-3	NA	CASSSQVSVGPDTQYF	TGTGCCAGCAGCTCCCAGGTGTCCGTCGGTCCAGATACGCAGTATTTT
TRBV7-9	NA	TRBJ2-2	few	CARTAGELFF	TGTGCCAGGACAGCCGGGGAGCTGTTTTTT
TRBV28	NA	TRBJ1-3	NA	CASSSGWGGNTIYF	TGTGCCAGCAGCTCGGGATGGGGTGGAAACACCATATATTTT
TRBV6-5	TRBD1	TRBJ2-7	NA	CASSYTGGSYEQYF	TGTGCCAGCAGTTACACAGGGGGCTCCTACGAGCAGTACTTC
TRBV5-1	TRBD1	TRBJ2-7	NA	CASSRGTGESYEQYF	TGCGCCAGCAGCCGAGGGACAGGGGAATCCTACGAGCAGTACTTC
TRBV5-1	NA	TRBJ2-7	NA	CASSQRTENYEQYF	TGCGCCAGCAGCCAGAGGACGGAGAACTACGAGCAGTACTTC
TRBV19	TRBD1	TRBJ2-2	NA	CASRTGKMVTGELFF	TGTGCCAGCCGGACAGGGAAGATGGTAACCGGGGAGCTGTTTTTT
TRBV6-5	TRBD2	TRBJ2-6	NA	CASSYLGGEVNVLTF	TGTGCCAGCAGTTACCTGGGGGGGGAGGTCAACGTCCTGACTTTC
TRBV28	NA	TRBJ1-2	NA	CASSSQPFVDGYTF	TGTGCCAGCAGTTCCCAACCTTTCGTAGATGGCTACACCTTC
TRBV9	NA	TRBJ2-1	few	CASGLAPYNEQFF	TGTGCCAGCGGGCTAGCGCCCTACAATGAGCAGTTCTTC